Detailed here is one T cell receptor beta chain. Its antigen is not known. The CDR3 sequence is 13 residues long. Germline assignment: CDR1 SQVTM and CDR2 ANQGSEA. V lost 3 bases to trimming and J lost 2 bases, with 10 bases between them. This sample is part of a study of blood T cells in healthy people across ages. The use of a sample-barcoded 5' primer and a J-beta primer mix characterized a second PCR of 7 to 11 cycles. Each cDNA was tagged by a template-switch adaptor containing 12 random nucleotides. A single record per CDR3 protein comes from TCRdb applying MiXCR to the 5' RACE reads. The sample has about 770,000 distinct CDR3 sequences; about 42% are singletons. Study results and limitations: A roughly linear age-dependent decrease characterized TCR beta diversity per million T cells.

The sample taken for sequencing was blood. This TCR derives from a man aged 55-75 years in good health. The chain recombines TRBV29-1 with TRBJ2-5; D is possibly TRBD1 (7 bases). The CDR3 bases are TGCAGCGTTGATGCAGGGGGGCAAGAGACCCAGTACTTC. It translates to CSVDAGGQETQYF.